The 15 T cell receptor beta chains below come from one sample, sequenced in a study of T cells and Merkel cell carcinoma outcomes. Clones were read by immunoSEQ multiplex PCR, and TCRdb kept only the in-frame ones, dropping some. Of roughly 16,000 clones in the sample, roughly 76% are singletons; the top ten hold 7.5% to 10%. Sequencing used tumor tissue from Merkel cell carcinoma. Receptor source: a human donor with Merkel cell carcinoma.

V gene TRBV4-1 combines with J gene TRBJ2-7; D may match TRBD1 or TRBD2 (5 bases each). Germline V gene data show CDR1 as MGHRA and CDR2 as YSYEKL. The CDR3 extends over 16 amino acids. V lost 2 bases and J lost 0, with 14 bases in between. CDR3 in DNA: TGCGCCAGCAGCCAAATAGGAAGGGGAGCCTCCTACGAGCAGTACTTC. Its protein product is CASSQIGRGASYEQYF.

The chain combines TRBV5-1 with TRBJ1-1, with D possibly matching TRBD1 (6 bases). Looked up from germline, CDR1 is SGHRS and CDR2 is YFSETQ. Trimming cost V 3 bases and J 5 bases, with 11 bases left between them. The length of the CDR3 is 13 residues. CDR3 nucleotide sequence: TGCGCCAGCAGCTACCAGGGGTCAACTGAAGCTTTCTTT. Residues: CASSYQGSTEAFF.

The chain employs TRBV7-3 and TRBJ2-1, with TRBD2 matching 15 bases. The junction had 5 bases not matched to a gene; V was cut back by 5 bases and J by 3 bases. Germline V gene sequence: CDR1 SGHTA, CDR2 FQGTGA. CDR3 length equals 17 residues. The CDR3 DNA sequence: TGTGCCAGCAGCCGAGGACTAGCGGGAGGGCGCTACAATGAGCAGTTCTTC. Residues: CASSRGLAGGRYNEQFF.

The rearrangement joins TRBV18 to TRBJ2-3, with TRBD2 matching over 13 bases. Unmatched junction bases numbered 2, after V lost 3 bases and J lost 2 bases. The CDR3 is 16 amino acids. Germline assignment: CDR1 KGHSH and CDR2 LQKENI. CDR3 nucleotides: TGTGCCAGCTCACCTGGACTAGCGGGGGACACAGATACGCAGTATTTT. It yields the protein CASSPGLAGDTDTQYF.

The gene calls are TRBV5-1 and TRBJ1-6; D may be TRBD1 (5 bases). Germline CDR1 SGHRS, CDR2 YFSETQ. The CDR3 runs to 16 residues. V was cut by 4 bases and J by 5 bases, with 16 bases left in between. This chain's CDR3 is CASSLYQGGNNSPLHF. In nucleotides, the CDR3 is TGCGCCAGCAGCCTATACCAGGGAGGGAATAATTCACCCCTCCACTTT.

CDR3 in amino acids: CASGLNYRGIYGYTF. DNA of the CDR3: TGTGCCAGCGGACTGAATTACAGGGGGATCTATGGCTACACCTTC. The rearrangement uses TRBV9 and TRBJ1-2, with 8 bases identical to TRBD1. Losses at the gene ends were 7 bases for V and 4 bases for J; bases not matched to a gene: 12. The CDR3 consists of 15 residues. In germline, CDR1 is SGDLS, CDR2 YYNGEE.

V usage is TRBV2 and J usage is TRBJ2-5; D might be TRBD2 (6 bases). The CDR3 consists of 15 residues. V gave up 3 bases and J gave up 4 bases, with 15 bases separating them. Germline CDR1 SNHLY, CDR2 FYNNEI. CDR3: CASSDPGGLGETQYF. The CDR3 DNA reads TGTGCCAGCAGTGATCCCGGGGGACTGGGAGAGACCCAGTACTTC. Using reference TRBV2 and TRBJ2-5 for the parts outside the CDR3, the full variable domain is EPEVTQTPSHQVTQMGQEVILRCVPISNHLYFYWYRQILGQKVEFLVSFYNNEISEKSEIFDDQFSVERPDGSNFTLKIRSTKLEDSAMYFCASSDPGGLGETQYFGPGTRLLVL.

The CDR3 DNA sequence: TGTGCCAGCGGGGGAAAGCCCTATAATTCACCCCTCCACTTT. This gives the protein CASGGKPYNSPLHF. The chain carries TRBV6-5 and TRBJ1-6, with D possibly matching TRBD1 (5 bases). Germline V gives CDR1 MNHEY, CDR2 SVGAGI. Between the trimmed V and J ends, which lost 8 bases and 2 bases, there was a span of 10 bases. This CDR3 spans 14 amino acids.

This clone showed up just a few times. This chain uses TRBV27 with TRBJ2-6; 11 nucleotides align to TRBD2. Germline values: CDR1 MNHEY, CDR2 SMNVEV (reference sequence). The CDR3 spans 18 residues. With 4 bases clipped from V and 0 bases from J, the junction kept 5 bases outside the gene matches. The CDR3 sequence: CASSSLTSGNSGANVLTF. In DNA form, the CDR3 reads TGTGCCAGCAGTTCCTTGACTAGCGGGAACTCTGGGGCCAACGTCCTGACTTTC.

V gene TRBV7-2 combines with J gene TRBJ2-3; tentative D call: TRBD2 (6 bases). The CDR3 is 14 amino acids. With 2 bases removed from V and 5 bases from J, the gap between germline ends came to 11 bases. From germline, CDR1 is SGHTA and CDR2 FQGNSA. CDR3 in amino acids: CASSLTGAGDTQYF. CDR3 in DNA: TGTGCCAGCAGCTTAACGGGAGCGGGAGATACGCAGTATTTT.

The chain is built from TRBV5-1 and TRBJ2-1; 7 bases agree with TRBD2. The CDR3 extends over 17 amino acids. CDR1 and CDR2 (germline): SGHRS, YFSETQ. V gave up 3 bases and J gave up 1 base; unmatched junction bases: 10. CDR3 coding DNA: TGCGCCAGCAGCTACGGACTAGGGGCCCTTTCCTACAATGAGCAGTTCTTC. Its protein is CASSYGLGALSYNEQFF.

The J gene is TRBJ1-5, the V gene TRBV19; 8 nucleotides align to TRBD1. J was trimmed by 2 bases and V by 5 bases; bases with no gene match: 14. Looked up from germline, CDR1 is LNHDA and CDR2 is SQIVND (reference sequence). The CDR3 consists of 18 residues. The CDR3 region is CASSSRGQGRTGNQPQHF. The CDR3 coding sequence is TGTGCCAGTAGTTCACGAGGACAGGGTAGGACGGGCAATCAGCCCCAGCATTTT.

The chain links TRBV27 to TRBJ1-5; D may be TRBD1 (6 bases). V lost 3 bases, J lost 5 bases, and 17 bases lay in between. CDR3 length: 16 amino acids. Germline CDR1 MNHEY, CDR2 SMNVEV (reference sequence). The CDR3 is CASSLSTTGFDQPQHF. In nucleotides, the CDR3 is TGTGCCAGCAGTTTGTCTACTACAGGGTTCGATCAGCCCCAGCATTTT.

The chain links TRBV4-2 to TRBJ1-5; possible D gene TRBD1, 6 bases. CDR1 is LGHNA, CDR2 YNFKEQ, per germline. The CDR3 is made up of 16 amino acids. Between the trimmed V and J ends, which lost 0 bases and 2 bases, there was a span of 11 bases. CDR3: CASSQESGVGNQPQHF. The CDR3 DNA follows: TGTGCCAGCAGCCAAGAGTCAGGGGTAGGCAATCAGCCCCAGCATTTT.

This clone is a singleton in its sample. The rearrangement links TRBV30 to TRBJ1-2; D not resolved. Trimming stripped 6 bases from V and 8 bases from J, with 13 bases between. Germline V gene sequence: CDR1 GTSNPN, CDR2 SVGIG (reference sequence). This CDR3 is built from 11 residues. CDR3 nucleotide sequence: TGTGCCTGTAATGGGAGGTTCGGCTACACCTTC. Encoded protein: CACNGRFGYTF.